The next 7 T cell receptor beta chains were all read from a single sample in a study of Graves' ophthalmopathy and Graves' hyperthyroidism (dated by TCRdb to 2016 to 2019). The sequencer listed for this sample is Illumina HiSeq 2000. TCR beta CDR3 regions were amplified from RNA transcripts for repertoire sequencing. The first round of RT-PCR was done with HTBI primers and the Qiagen OneStep RT-PCR kit, and was followed by a second round of multiplex PCR, then size selection and purification. The public reads were reanalyzed by TCRdb: fastp trimming at Q25, MiXCR alignment, in-frame beta chains only. Each CDR3 protein gets just one entry, which takes the most common genes and DNA from the rows behind it. The table for this sample lists around 1,200,000 distinct CDR3 sequences; less than 45% of them were counted only once. The top ten constitute around 10% of the sample. The sample was peripheral blood or thyroid tissue (not recorded which). These TCRs come from an adult man with Graves' hyperthyroidism.

This clonotype was seen more than once but under ten times. This chain connects TRBV9 to TRBJ2-7, with 10 positions matching TRBD2. Germline V lookup: CDR1 SGDLS, CDR2 YYNGEE. The V gene end was trimmed by 6 bases and the J gene end by 0 bases; junction bases not matched to a gene: 9. The CDR3 consists of 16 residues. In nucleotides, the CDR3 is TGTGCCAGCACCCCGGGACTAGCGCAGGACTCCTACGAGCAGTACTTC. Translation gives CASTPGLAQDSYEQYF.

The rearrangement joins TRBV5-8 to TRBJ1-1; D possibly corresponds to TRBD1 (5 bases). Germline V lookup: CDR1 SGHTS, CDR2 YDEGEE. V lost 0 bases and J 6 bases, leaving 21 bases between the germline ends. The CDR3 is 17 residues long. CDR3 coding DNA: TGTGCCAGCAGCTTGGATACAGGATGGAGACTTCTGGCTGAAGCTTTCTTT. Translation gives CASSLDTGWRLLAEAFF. The entire variable domain, with the rest obtained from reference TRBV5-8 and TRBJ1-1, is as follows: EAGVTQSPTHLIKTRGQQATLRCSPISGHTSVYWYQQALGLGLQFLLWYDEGEERNRGNFPPRFSGRQFPNYSSELNVNALELEDSALYLCASSLDTGWRLLAEAFFGQGTRLTVV.

This clonotype was seen just once. The chain joins TRBV6-1 to TRBJ1-1; no firm D call. Trimming removed 5 bases from V and 1 base from J, with 14 bases in between. The CDR3 runs 15 residues. CDR1 is MNHNS, CDR2 SASEGT, per germline. The CDR3 DNA reads as TGTGCCAGCAGTTCTAGGAAGGCAGGGAACACTGAAGCTTTCTTT. This gives the protein CASSSRKAGNTEAFF.

This clonotype came up a few times. Relative to the germline gene, one junction end is altered; a read error may explain this. The V call is TRBV10-3, the J call TRBJ1-6; 7 bases align to TRBD1. The CDR3 consists of 15 residues. Germline CDR1 reads ENHRY; CDR2 reads SYGVKD. CDR3 amino acids: CASSSRTGGDSPLHF. In nucleotides, the CDR3 is TGTGCCAGCAGTTCTCGGACAGGAGGCGATTCACCCCTCCACTTT.

Many counts were recorded for this clonotype. CDR3 amino acids: CASSPRPGTGVEAFF. DNA of the CDR3: TGTGCCAGCAGCCCACGTCCCGGGACAGGGGTTGAAGCTTTCTTT. V is TRBV7-9 and J is TRBJ1-1, with TRBD1 matching over 10 bases. With 5 bases clipped from V and 7 bases from J, the junction kept 10 bases outside the gene matches. This CDR3 spans 15 amino acids. The germline CDR1 and CDR2 sequences are SEHNR and FQNEAQ (reference sequence).

The J gene is TRBJ2-6, the V gene TRBV7-8, with unresolved D. CDR1 is SGHVS, CDR2 FQNEAQ, per germline. The CDR3 totals 14 residues. V lost 5 bases to trimming and J lost 4 bases, with 9 bases between them. The CDR3 DNA sequence: TGTGCCAGCAGCCAAGATGAGGGGGCCAACGTCCTGACTTTC. It codes for CASSQDEGANVLTF. The full variable domain, in which reference TRBV7-8 and TRBJ2-6 provide the parts outside the CDR3, is GAGVSQSPRYKVAKRGQDVALRCDPISGHVSLFWYQQALGQGPEFLTYFQNEAQLDKSGLPSDRFFAERPEGSVSTLKIQRTQQEDSAVYLCASSQDEGANVLTFGAGSRLTVL.

Concerning this clonotype: This may be a read error, as it is one base from a much larger clone. The chain joins TRBV24-1 to TRBJ1-1, with 8 nucleotides matching TRBD1. Germline V gives CDR1 KGHDR, CDR2 SFDVKD. V was clipped by 2 bases and J by 1 base; unmatched bases: 5. The CDR3 spans 16 residues. CDR3 coding DNA: TGTGCCACCAGTGATTCGGACAGGGCGGGGAACACTGAAGCTTTCTTT. Residues: CATSDSDRAGNTEAFF.